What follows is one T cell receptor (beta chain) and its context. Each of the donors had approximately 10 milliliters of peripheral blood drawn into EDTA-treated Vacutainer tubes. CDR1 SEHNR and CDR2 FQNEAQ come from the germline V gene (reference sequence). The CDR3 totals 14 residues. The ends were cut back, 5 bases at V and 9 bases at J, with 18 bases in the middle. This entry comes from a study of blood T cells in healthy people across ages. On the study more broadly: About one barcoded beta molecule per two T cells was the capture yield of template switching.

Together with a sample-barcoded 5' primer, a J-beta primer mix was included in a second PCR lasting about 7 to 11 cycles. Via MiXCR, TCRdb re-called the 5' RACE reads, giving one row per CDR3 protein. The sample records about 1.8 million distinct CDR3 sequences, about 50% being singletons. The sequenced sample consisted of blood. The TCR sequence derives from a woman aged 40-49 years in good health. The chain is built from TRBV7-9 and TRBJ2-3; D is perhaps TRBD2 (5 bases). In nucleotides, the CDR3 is TGTGCCAGCAGCCCGGACTCTAGCAAGAAGACGCAGTATTTT. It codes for CASSPDSSKKTQYF.